Here is one T cell receptor (beta chain) with its context. Its antigen specificity is not known. No qualities accompany the bases; no much larger clone lies one base away. The time point label, read with the paper, signifies: week 5, during vaccination. Each vaccine dose was 300 ug of a 20-mer mutant IDH1 peptide in Montanide, given subcutaneously with topical imiquimod. The donors had newly diagnosed IDH1-mutant astrocytomas of WHO grade 3 or 4 that showed loss of nuclear ATRX. The samples were drawn from NOA16, a multicentre, single-arm, open-label phase I trial in Germany that tested a mutant IDH1 peptide vaccine in humans for the first time. Genomic DNA for TCRB sequencing was isolated from EDTA blood with the DNeasy Blood and Tissue Kit. The library was built by means of the immunoSEQ multiplex PCR assay. Following the manufacturer's protocol, the hsTCRB Kit was used to amplify rearranged TCR beta chain sequences. Sequencing of TCRB libraries was carried out on an Illumina MiSeq. As for how the authors treated the data: The kit vendor's proprietary platform handled demultiplexing, trimming and gene mapping. TCRdb holds this immuneACCESS table with in-frame rearrangements only. Some clones are missing; in checked studies, unresolved V genes explain under half, and the rest has no known cause. That table furnishes V, J and clone size, whereas the DNA furnished D and trimming. The sample data list around 58,000 clones, and about 86% of these were observed just once. Approximately 3.6% of the sample is held by the ten biggest clonotypes.

The data stem from a study of a mutant IDH1 vaccine in newly diagnosed glioma (dated by TCRdb to the early 2020s). The study in broad terms: Eight vaccinations were administered to patients in weeks 1, 3, 5, 7, 11, 15, 19 and 23, corresponding to visits V03 through V10. In the chemotherapy-containing groups, vaccination started alongside temozolomide cycles, whereas in patients who had radiotherapy alone it started 4-6 weeks after radiotherapy. Of the 25 to 35 treated patients, approximately 60% were male and roughly 38% were female, and a mean age of approximately 40 years was recorded. Prior to enrollment, standard therapy consisting of radiotherapy alone, temozolomide alone, or radiochemotherapy with temozolomide had been administered to patients, with the combination being received by most patients. Peripheral blood was drawn at six visits: V03 (baseline), V05, V07, V10, V12 and V13. For exploratory analyses, longitudinal TCRB deep sequencing was carried out in around 26 treated patients wherever samples were available. The paper as a whole reports these results and caveats: Changes in the top peripheral T cell clonotypes picked up by TCRB sequencing did not appear to be linked to pseudoprogression. Immune responses induced by the vaccine were seen in around 93% of patients across multiple MHC alleles. According to the authors, sample limitations meant that analyses of patient blood samples could not be reproduced. Selection of PBMC samples for TCRB deep sequencing was based on availability.

The receptor's source is a man aged 25-45 years with glioma. Sequenced material: PBMCs, taken from a glioma patient whose treatment included an IDH1 peptide vaccine.

The nucleotides read TGCGCCAGCAGCCCCGCGTGGAGTTCTAGCAATCAGCCCCAGCATTTT. Its coded protein is CASSPAWSSSNQPQHF. The chain uses TRBV4-1 and TRBJ1-5; the D gene assignment is ambiguous. The junction carries 13 bases between V and J, which are trimmed by 4 bases and 0 bases respectively. The germline V gene yields MGHRA for CDR1 and YSYEKL for CDR2. Measured from the cysteine to the phenylalanine, the CDR3 is 16 residues long. CDR3 DNA only is kept here, 48 bases in frame from base 1.